These T cell receptor beta chains were read from a single sample in a study of blood T cell repertoires in COVID-19. Produced via immunoSEQ multiplex PCR; TCRdb's table is partial and in-frame only. The sample yields 470,000 or so clones, approximately 90% seen once. Sequenced sample: PBMCs or T cells enriched from blood (not recorded which). These receptors all stem from a woman younger than 35 with acute COVID-19. The CDR3 runs from the conserved cysteine through the conserved F or W. Each record gives: CDR3 length, J gene, V gene, CDR3 protein.

14 | TRBJ2-7 | TRBV14 | CASKRTGSSYEQYF
14 | TRBJ1-1 | TRBV28 | CASSLFDAGQEAFF
13 | TRBJ2-7 | TRBV28 | CASSLGGLYEQYF
17 | TRBJ2-3 | TRBV5-5 | CASSLTRLAASTDTQYF
15 | TRBJ1-5 | TRBV7-2 | CASSLIQGQGQPQHF
16 | TRBJ2-1 | TRBV5-1 | CASSLGTSGMTNEQFF
15 | TRBJ1-2 | TRBV21-1 | CASTTRSGIYYGYTF
14 | TRBJ1-4 | TRBV5-6 | CASSLAGGVEKLFF
15 | TRBJ1-2 | TRBV7-9 | CASSLESKLYYGYTF
15 | TRBJ2-1 | TRBV7-9 | CASSLTGLARNEQFF
13 | TRBJ2-7 | TRBV14 | CASSPGQGYEQYF
15 | TRBJ1-6 | TRBV19 | CASSIGAGNNSPLHF
13 | TRBJ2-1 | TRBV9 | CASTGLAANEQFF
17 | TRBJ2-3 | TRBV4-2 | CASSQDLTGGPADTQYF
15 | TRBJ2-2 | TRBV18 | CASSPWAANTGELFF
14 | TRBJ2-1 | TRBV5-1 | CASSLGRGNNEQFF
14 | TRBJ1-1 | TRBV7-9 | CASSFQGKGTEAFF
17 | TRBJ1-1 | TRBV7-2 | CASSLVGQGGSNTEAFF
13 | TRBJ1-5 | TRBV3-1/TRBV3-2 | CASSQSPNQPQHF
15 | TRBJ2-1 | TRBV7-9 | CASSPSGRFYNEQFF
16 | TRBJ1-1 | TRBV11-2 | CASSLSRRQGLNEAFF
14 | TRBJ2-3 | TRBV10-3 | CAISEVAGTDTQYF
13 | TRBJ1-4 | TRBV9 | CASSRDRGEKLFF
14 | TRBJ2-7 | TRBV28 | CASSTEQISYEQYF
13 | TRBJ2-2 | TRBV18 | CASSLRDTGELFF
14 | TRBJ1-2 | TRBV7-9 | CASSLGQTYYGYTF
16 | TRBJ2-1 | TRBV28 | CASSLSEAGTYNEQFF
16 | TRBJ2-7 | TRBV18 | CASSPSGGGASYEQYF
14 | TRBJ2-3 | TRBV4-1 | CASSATGLTDTQYF
15 | TRBJ2-7 | TRBV3-1/TRBV3-2 | CASTDRTPGWGEQYF
16 | TRBJ1-1 | TRBV18 | CASSPPLVADSTEAFF
14 | TRBJ2-5 | TRBV6-2/TRBV6-3 | CASTPYGRRETQYF
17 | TRBJ1-5 | TRBV28 | CASSLRRGVRGRQPQHF
15 | TRBJ1-1 | TRBV5-1 | CASSLAGGGFGEAFF
13 | TRBJ2-7 | TRBV5-8 | CASSLQGFYEQYF
12 | TRBJ2-5 | TRBV30 | CAWSLRVETQYF
11 | TRBJ1-1 | TRBV2 | CARGLGTEAFF
14 | TRBJ2-5 | TRBV10-3 | CAISEQGVQETQYF
15 | TRBJ2-3 | TRBV4-3 | CASSQRRVAADTQYF
19 | TRBJ2-1 | TRBV5-1 | CASSLGVGGVNSSYNEQFF